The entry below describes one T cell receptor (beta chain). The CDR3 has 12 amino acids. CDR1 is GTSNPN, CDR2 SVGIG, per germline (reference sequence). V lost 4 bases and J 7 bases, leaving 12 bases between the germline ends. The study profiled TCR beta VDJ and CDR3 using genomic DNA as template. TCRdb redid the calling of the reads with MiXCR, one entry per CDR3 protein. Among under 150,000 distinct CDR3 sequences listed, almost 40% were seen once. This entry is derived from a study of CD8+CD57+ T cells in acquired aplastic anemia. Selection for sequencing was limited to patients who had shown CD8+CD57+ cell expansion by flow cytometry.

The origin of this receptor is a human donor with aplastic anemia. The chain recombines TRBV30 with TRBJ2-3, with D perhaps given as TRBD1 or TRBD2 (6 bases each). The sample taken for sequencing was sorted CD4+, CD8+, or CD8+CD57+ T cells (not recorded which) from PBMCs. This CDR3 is CAWKGGGHTQYF. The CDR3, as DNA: TGTGCCTGGAAGGGGGGTGGCCATACGCAGTATTTT.